The rows below give T cell receptor beta chains drawn from one sample of a study of neurological immune-mediated disorders. TCRdb re-analysed the 5' RACE reads in MiXCR, keeping a single row per CDR3 protein. The table records about 30,000 distinct CDR3 sequences, 5.5% to 6% of them present only once. Sequenced material: CD4+ T cells from blood. Every receptor here comes from a woman between 50 and 59 years old in good health. Both conserved end residues are part of each CDR3. D genes are given only for firm matches. Rows may omit the clone size; those that give it use once, few, many or a size class.

TRBV5-6	TRBJ2-1	-	13	-	TGTGCCAGCAGCTGGGGAGATGAAAATGAGCAGTTCTTC	CASSWGDENEQFF
TRBV7-9	TRBJ1-2	many	13	-	TGTGCCAGCAGGCGACAGAGTAACTATGGCTACACCTTC	CASRRQSNYGYTF
TRBV20-1	TRBJ2-1	many	11	-	TGCAGTGCCAACAAGTACAATGAGCAGTTCTTC	CSANKYNEQFF
TRBV3-1	TRBJ2-1	many	15	-	TGTGCCAGCAGCCAAGACTCTTCGACTCAGACCCCCCAGTTCTTC	CASSQDSSTQTPQFF
TRBV4-2	TRBJ1-1	many	14	-	TGTGCCAGCAGCCAAGCCCAGGGGAACACTGAAGCTTTCTTT	CASSQAQGNTEAFF
TRBV11-2	TRBJ2-1	medium-sized	15	TRBD2	TGTGCCAGCAGCTCTCTAGCGGGGCGACTCAATGAGCAGTTCTTC	CASSSLAGRLNEQFF
TRBV20-1	TRBJ2-3	many	11	-	TGCAGTGCTAGTCCTGCTGATACGCAGTATTTT	CSASPADTQYF
TRBV4-2	TRBJ2-2	few	16	-	TGTGCCAGCAGCCAAGATGCGGGGAGGAACACCGGGGAGCTGTTTTTT	CASSQDAGRNTGELFF
TRBV7-8	TRBJ2-2	many	15	-	TGTGCCAGCAGCTTTCGGGCTCAGAACACCGGGGAGCTGTTTTTT	CASSFRAQNTGELFF
TRBV4-2	TRBJ2-4	many	15	-	TGTGCCAGCAGCCAAGATGGGCAGGACAAAAACATTCAGTACTTC	CASSQDGQDKNIQYF
TRBV20-1	TRBJ1-1	many	11	-	TGCAGCCTCGAAAGGAACACTGAAGCTTTCTTT	CSLERNTEAFF
TRBV20-1	TRBJ2-1	-	13	-	TGCAGTCTGAGAACGACAGGTCGGAATGAGCAGTTCTTC	CSLRTTGRNEQFF
TRBV20-1	TRBJ2-1	many	16	TRBD2	TGCAGTGCTAGACGTCCCGGGACTAGCGGGGGCAATGAGCAGTTCTTC	CSARRPGTSGGNEQFF
TRBV6-5	TRBJ1-5	many	15	TRBD1	TGTGCCAGCAGTTACTCCGGGACAGGGGGTCAGCCCCAGCATTTT	CASSYSGTGGQPQHF
TRBV10-3	TRBJ2-3	many	13	-	TGTGCCATCAGCTCACAGCTCACAGATACGCAGTATTTT	CAISSQLTDTQYF
TRBV5-1	TRBJ2-1	many	15	TRBD2	TGCGCCAGCAGCTTGGGGCTAGCGGGTCAAAATGAGCAGTTCTTC	CASSLGLAGQNEQFF
TRBV6-5	TRBJ2-3	many	15	-	TGTGCCAGCAGTTACTGGGGTACTAGCACAGATACGCAGTATTTT	CASSYWGTSTDTQYF
TRBV29-1	TRBJ2-6	many	14	-	TGCAGCGTTGAAGACCCCTCTGGGGCCAACGTCCTGACTTTC	CSVEDPSGANVLTF
TRBV10-2	TRBJ1-3	many	15	TRBD1	TGCGCCAGCAGCACAGGGGCCGTCTCTGGAAACACCATATATTTT	CASSTGAVSGNTIYF
TRBV28	TRBJ1-5	many	15	-	TGTGCCAGCAGTCCGGGGAGAGGAGACAATCAGCCCCAGCATTTT	CASSPGRGDNQPQHF
TRBV14	TRBJ2-5	many	14	-	TGTGCCAGCAGCCAAGGGGGAGTACGCGGGACCCAGTACTTC	CASSQGGVRGTQYF
TRBV5-1	TRBJ1-1	many	12	TRBD1	TGCGCCAGCAGCCCTGGGACAGCCAAAGCTTTCTTT	CASSPGTAKAFF
TRBV20-1	TRBJ2-5	many	15	TRBD2	TGCAGTGCTCCCAGAGCGGGAGATCAGGGTGAGACCCAGTACTTC	CSAPRAGDQGETQYF
TRBV18	TRBJ2-1	many	16	-	TGTGCCAGCTCAATAAAACAGGGTGCCTTCATCAGTGAGCAGTTCTTC	CASSIKQGAFISEQFF
TRBV29-1	TRBJ1-2	many	11	-	TGCAGCGTTACAGTTAACTATGGCTACACCTTC	CSVTVNYGYTF
TRBV7-2	TRBJ2-2	medium-sized	18	TRBD2	TGTGCCAGCAGCTATACGACCGGGACTAGCGGCCACACCGGGGAGCTGTTTTTT	CASSYTTGTSGHTGELFF
TRBV27	TRBJ2-1	many	17	TRBD2	TGTGCCAGCAGTTTAAGGAACGGGCTAGCGGGGGGTAATGAGCAGTTCTTC	CASSLRNGLAGGNEQFF
TRBV20-1	TRBJ2-3	many	14	TRBD2	TGCAGTGCTAGAGAACCGGGACTACAAGATACGCAGTATTTT	CSAREPGLQDTQYF
TRBV20-1	TRBJ2-7	-	15	TRBD1	TGCAGTGCTAGAATCCCGAGGACAGGGACCTACGAGCAGTACTTC	CSARIPRTGTYEQYF
TRBV5-1	TRBJ1-1	many	14	-	TGCGCCAGCAACACAGGAACACGGGTCACTGAAGCTTTCTTT	CASNTGTRVTEAFF
TRBV20-1	TRBJ2-3	many	19	TRBD2	TGCAGTGCTAGACCTCAGGGGGGACTAGCGGGAGTGAGGGCAGATACGCAGTATTTT	CSARPQGGLAGVRADTQYF
TRBV6-5	TRBJ1-2	many	16	-	-	CASSQFGAGPNYGYTF
TRBV28	TRBJ2-6	many	16	TRBD1	TGTGCCAGCAGTTTCCCGACAGGGTCTGGGGCCAACGTCCTGACTTTC	CASSFPTGSGANVLTF
TRBV6-2/TRBV6-3	TRBJ2-3	many	15	TRBD2	TGTGCCAGCAGCCAGACTAGCGGGCTCACAGATACGCAGTATTTT	CASSQTSGLTDTQYF
TRBV7-2	TRBJ1-3	many	14	-	TGTGCCAGCAGGGCCGGGACGGCCGGAAACACCATATATTTT	CASRAGTAGNTIYF
TRBV7-9	TRBJ2-3	-	12	-	TGTGCCAGCAGTCAAGCCACAGATACGCAGTATTTT	CASSQATDTQYF
TRBV6-1	TRBJ1-5	many	15	TRBD1	TGTGCCAGCAGTGAGACGACAGGGCTACAGCAGCCCCAGCATTTT	CASSETTGLQQPQHF
TRBV2	TRBJ1-4	many	14	-	TGTGCCAGCAGTGCCCAGCGTAATGGGGAAAAACTGTTTTTT	CASSAQRNGEKLFF
TRBV6-2/TRBV6-3	TRBJ2-7	many	15	-	TGTGCCAGCAGTTCCTGGACAAAAACCTCCTACGAGCAGTACTTC	CASSSWTKTSYEQYF
TRBV6-2/TRBV6-3	TRBJ1-1	many	12	-	TGTGCCAGCAAGAGTGTGAACACTGAAGCTTTCTTT	CASKSVNTEAFF
TRBV5-1	TRBJ2-7	many	13	-	TGCGCCAGCAGCTCGGAAAATACCTACGAGCAGTACTTC	CASSSENTYEQYF
TRBV29-1	TRBJ1-5	many	16	TRBD1	TGCAGCGTACAGGGGGCGAGGGTAGAAGGCAATCAGCCCCAGCATTTT	CSVQGARVEGNQPQHF
TRBV5-1	TRBJ1-4	medium-sized	13	-	TGCGCCAGCAAGGTGGACGGAGTTGAAAAACTGTTTTTT	CASKVDGVEKLFF
TRBV6-6	TRBJ2-3	many	12	-	TGTGCCAGCAGGGGGCCGGGAGATACGCAGTATTTT	CASRGPGDTQYF
TRBV5-1	TRBJ2-7	many	15	TRBD1	TGCGCCAGCAGCCGATCGACAGGGGGCGAAATGTGGCAGTACTTC	CASSRSTGGEMWQYF
TRBV7-2	TRBJ1-2	many	17	TRBD1	TGTGCCAGCAGCCCCCGACAGGGGGCGCGGGGCAACTATGGCTACACCTTC	CASSPRQGARGNYGYTF
TRBV20-1	TRBJ1-5	-	13	TRBD1	TGCAGTGCTAGAAAGGGGGCCAATCAGCCCCAGCATTTT	CSARKGANQPQHF
TRBV12-3/TRBV12-4	TRBJ2-1	medium-sized	14	-	TGTGCCAGCAGCGTACAGGTACAATACAATGAGCAGTTCTTC	CASSVQVQYNEQFF
TRBV30	TRBJ2-1	many	14	TRBD2	TGTGCCTGGGTGGTCAGCGGGGGGGACAATGAGCAGTTCTTC	CAWVVSGGDNEQFF
TRBV28	TRBJ1-5	many	16	-	TGTGCCAGCAGTTTCATTTCGGGCGGGAGCAATCAGCCCCAGCATTTT	CASSFISGGSNQPQHF
TRBV7-6	TRBJ2-7	many	13	-	TGTGCCAGCAGCTCTACGACGGACCGCGAGCAGTACTTC	CASSSTTDREQYF
TRBV5-1	TRBJ2-2	many	14	-	TGCGCCAGCAGCACGGACACGAACACCGGGGAGCTGTTTTTT	CASSTDTNTGELFF
TRBV5-1	TRBJ2-7	many	14	TRBD1	TGCGCCAGCAGCTGGGACAGGAGGTCCTACGAGCAGTACTTC	CASSWDRRSYEQYF
TRBV7-2	TRBJ2-3	many	17	TRBD2	TGTGCCAGCAGCTTAAGGCCGACTAGCGGGGTCACAGATACGCAGTATTTT	CASSLRPTSGVTDTQYF